The 27 T cell receptor beta chains below were found in one sample sequenced in a study of memory CD4+ T cells and cytomegalovirus serostatus. Using immunoSEQ multiplex PCR, the repertoire was profiled, and TCRdb retains in-frame clones only, with some absent. The sample yields 55,000 to 75,000 clones, approximately 85% seen once. Single viable CD3+CD4+CD8-CD45RO+ cells were sorted as the memory CD4+ T cells. The sequenced material came from memory CD4+ T cells from blood. The receptors here all came from an adult in good health and CMV-seronegative.

The chain combines TRBV18 with TRBJ2-3, with D tentatively TRBD1 or TRBD2 (5 bases each). Per germline, CDR1 KGHSH and CDR2 LQKENI. The CDR3 spans 14 residues. Trimming shortened V by 6 bases and J by 1 base, and 11 bases separated the two germline ends. CDR3 region: CASSPGAGTDTQYF. As DNA, the CDR3 is TGTGCCAGCTCTCCCGGGGCAGGCACAGATACGCAGTATTTT.

The chain couples TRBV28 to TRBJ2-1; D is undetermined. Germline-derived CDR1 and CDR2 are MDHEN and SYDVKM. The CDR3 contains 13 residues. The ends were cut back, 2 bases at V and 10 bases at J, with 12 bases in the middle. CDR3 sequence (DNA): TGTGCCAGCAGTTTACCTAAGTCGGCGGAGCAGTTCTTC. Translating it yields CASSLPKSAEQFF.

The gene calls are TRBV7-2 and TRBJ1-6, with D tentatively TRBD1 (5 bases). CDR1 is SGHTA and CDR2 is FQGNSA in the germline V gene. The CDR3 consists of 13 residues. Trimming removed 1 base from V and 9 bases from J, with 7 bases in between. CDR3 residues: CASSLGQGSPLHF. The DNA of the CDR3 is TGTGCCAGCAGCTTAGGTCAGGGTTCACCCCTCCACTTT.

J is TRBJ2-5 and V is TRBV10-3, with a tentative D call TRBD2 (6 bases). Germline assignment: CDR1 ENHRY and CDR2 SYGVKD. With 5 bases removed from V and 3 bases from J, the gap between germline ends came to 16 bases. The CDR3 consists of 15 residues. The CDR3 nucleotides are TGTGCCATCAGTAAATCCTCCACGGGGGAAGAGACCCAGTACTTC. Protein: CAISKSSTGEETQYF.

The chain carries TRBV21-1 and TRBJ2-7; the table calls TRBD1, which could not be checked here. TRBV21-1 is described as a pseudogene. This CDR3 region has 15 residues. CDR3 nucleotide sequence: TGTGCCAGCAGCAAGACAGGAAAAGCCTTCTACGAGCAGTACTTC. It codes for CASSKTGKAFYEQYF.

A word on this clone: Other DNA sequences in this specimen translate into the identical CDR3. V and J are TRBV28 and TRBJ2-7; D gene ambiguous. Looked up from germline, CDR1 is MDHEN and CDR2 is SYDVKM. V was pared by 6 bases and J by 0 bases, with 6 bases between. This CDR3 contains 12 residues. The CDR3 DNA follows: TGTGCCAGCAGCCTGAGCTCCTACGAGCAGTACTTC. Translation gives CASSLSSYEQYF.

Concerning this clone itself: Additional DNA sequences in this sample encode the identical CDR3. This rearrangement joins TRBV7-9 to TRBJ2-3; 8 bases are a match to TRBD2. The V gene end was trimmed by 5 bases and the J gene end by 1 base; junction bases not matched to a gene: 2. CDR1 is SEHNR and CDR2 is FQNEAQ in the germline V gene (reference sequence). The CDR3 is 14 amino acids. The CDR3 reads CASSPGGGTDTQYF. Here the CDR3 DNA reads TGTGCCAGCAGCCCGGGGGGGGGCACAGATACGCAGTATTTT.

The chain combines TRBV4-2 with TRBJ1-1; D is undetermined. Trimming took 4 bases from V and 0 from J, leaving 15 bases between them. Looked up from germline, CDR1 is LGHNA and CDR2 is YNFKEQ. This CDR3 is 16 amino acids long. The CDR3 coding sequence is TGTGCCAGCAGCCGGATGGACGGAATAATGAACACTGAAGCTTTCTTT. Residues: CASSRMDGIMNTEAFF.

By sample fraction, this clone is medium-sized (0.01 to 0.1%). This chain joins TRBV7-8 and TRBJ2-3, with TRBD2 matching 7 bases. This CDR3 has 14 amino acids. Germline assignment: CDR1 SGHVS and CDR2 FQNEAQ. With 3 bases clipped from V and 6 bases from J, the junction kept 6 bases outside the gene matches. The CDR3 protein is CASSFVAGVDTQYF. CDR3 DNA sequence: TGTGCCAGCAGCTTTGTAGCGGGCGTGGATACGCAGTATTTT.

The table lists this clone with a few counts. This chain joins TRBV5-1 and TRBJ1-1, with unresolved D. The CDR3 extends over 13 amino acids. V was shortened by 3 bases and J by 1 base, with 7 bases between the two germline ends. Germline V gives CDR1 SGHRS, CDR2 YFSETQ. As DNA, the CDR3 is TGCGCCAGCAGCTGGCAGGAGAACACTGAAGCTTTCTTT. Its translation is CASSWQENTEAFF.

Worth noting for this clone: The sample contains more than one DNA sequence encoding this CDR3. The V and J genes are TRBV7-8 and TRBJ2-3; D perhaps matches TRBD2 (5 bases). The CDR3 covers 15 residues. Trimming pared 3 bases from V and 1 base from J, leaving 11 bases between. Per the germline V gene, CDR1 is SGHVS and CDR2 is FQNEAQ. This chain's CDR3 is CASSLNRGGTDTQYF. The CDR3, as DNA: TGTGCCAGCAGCTTGAATCGGGGTGGCACAGATACGCAGTATTTT.

V is TRBV30 and J is TRBJ1-4; the D is unclear. This CDR3 is built from 12 residues. V shed 2 bases and J shed 6 bases, with 7 bases lying between them. CDR1 is GTSNPN, CDR2 SVGIG, per germline (reference sequence). CDR3 in amino acids: CAWSNSDEKLFF. CDR3 in DNA: TGTGCCTGGAGTAATTCTGATGAAAAACTGTTTTTT.

The chain employs TRBV10-3 and TRBJ2-4, with D unclear. The CDR3 consists of 12 residues. Germline CDR1 and CDR2: ENHRY and SYGVKD. Trimming took 8 bases from V and 6 from J, leaving 11 bases between them. The CDR3 reads CAIGPATNIQYF. Written as DNA, the CDR3 is TGTGCCATCGGTCCAGCGACAAACATTCAGTACTTC.

This chain joins TRBV18 and TRBJ2-3, with D perhaps matching TRBD1 (6 bases). The CDR3 covers 14 residues. The V gene's germline CDR1 is KGHSH and CDR2 LQKENI. Trimming stripped 6 bases from V and 1 base from J, with 11 bases between. This CDR3 is CASSLRTGTDTQYF. DNA of the CDR3: TGTGCCAGCTCTCTCAGGACAGGCACAGATACGCAGTATTTT.

The rearrangement links TRBV10-1 to TRBJ2-5; 10 bases are shared with TRBD2. Losses at the gene ends were 5 bases for V and 0 bases for J; bases not matched to a gene: 3. Per germline, CDR1 WNHNN and CDR2 SYGVQD (reference sequence). The CDR3 length is 15 residues. CDR3 loop: CASSFGTSDQETQYF. The CDR3 nucleotides are TGCGCCAGCAGTTTCGGGACTAGCGACCAAGAGACCCAGTACTTC.

The chain combines TRBV28 with TRBJ1-5; D ambiguous. V lost 4 bases, J lost 0 bases, and 7 bases lay in between. Germline V gene sequence: CDR1 MDHEN, CDR2 SYDVKM. This CDR3 has 14 residues. The DNA of the CDR3 is TGTGCCAGCAGTTCGGAGCATAGCAATCAGCCCCAGCATTTT. The encoded protein is CASSSEHSNQPQHF. Together with reference TRBV28 and TRBJ1-5, the CDR3 gives the full variable domain: DVKVTQSSRYLVKRTGEKVFLECVQDMDHENMFWYRQDPGLGLRLIYFSYDVKMKEKGDIPEGYSVSREKKERFSLILESASTNQTSMYLCASSSEHSNQPQHFGDGTRLSIL.

This chain connects TRBV2 to TRBJ2-6, with D hard to call. With 6 bases removed from V and 2 bases from J, the gap between germline ends came to 14 bases. The CDR3 length is 16 residues. Per germline, CDR1 SNHLY and CDR2 FYNNEI. Written as DNA, the CDR3 is TGTGCCAGCAGCTTGGGGATTGGGACTGGGGCCAACGTCCTGACTTTC. Residues: CASSLGIGTGANVLTF. Supplemented by reference TRBV2 and TRBJ2-6, the full variable domain reads EPEVTQTPSHQVTQMGQEVILRCVPISNHLYFYWYRQILGQKVEFLVSFYNNEISEKSEIFDDQFSVERPDGSNFTLKIRSTKLEDSAMYFCASSLGIGTGANVLTFGAGSRLTVL.

V gene TRBV5-6 combines with J gene TRBJ2-3; tentatively, D is TRBD2 (7 bases). The CDR3 consists of 15 residues. Germline CDR1 reads SGHDT; CDR2 reads YYEEEE. The ends were cut back, 1 base at V and 3 bases at J, with 12 bases in the middle. In DNA, the CDR3 is TGTGCCAGCAGCTTGACGGGGGGACAAACAGATACGCAGTATTTT. Translated, it gives CASSLTGGQTDTQYF.

The chain has TRBV6-1 and TRBJ2-3; D uncertain. V was trimmed by 0 bases and J by 2 bases, leaving 9 bases between them. The CDR3 length is 15 residues. CDR1 and CDR2 (germline): MNHNS, SASEGT. The CDR3 sequence is CASSEASRFTDTQYF. The CDR3 coding sequence is TGTGCCAGCAGTGAAGCGAGTCGGTTCACAGATACGCAGTATTTT.

This clone was seen only a few times. The sample holds other DNA sequences that translate to the same CDR3. The chain couples TRBV25-1 to TRBJ2-5; a possible D gene is TRBD2 (5 bases). The germline CDR1 and CDR2 sequences are MGHDK and SYGVNS. CDR3 length: 15 amino acids. V dropped 4 bases and J dropped 3 bases, with 15 bases sitting between them. The CDR3 protein is CASSGLTKREETQYF. DNA for the CDR3: TGTGCCAGCAGTGGACTAACAAAACGGGAAGAGACCCAGTACTTC.

The genes are TRBV5-4 and TRBJ2-7, with 7 bases aligning to TRBD2. V gave up 4 bases and J gave up 3 bases; unmatched junction bases: 10. This CDR3 has 15 amino acids. Germline V gives CDR1 SGHNT, CDR2 YYREEE (reference sequence). The CDR3 is CASSPWAGTNYEQYF. The CDR3 DNA reads as TGTGCCAGCAGCCCGTGGGCAGGGACTAACTACGAGCAGTACTTC.

This chain connects TRBV27 to TRBJ2-2; D tentatively reads TRBD1 or TRBD2 (5 bases each). The length of the CDR3 is 15 residues. Germline CDR1 MNHEY, CDR2 SMNVEV (reference sequence). V was cut by 4 bases and J by 4 bases, with 13 bases left in between. This chain's CDR3 is CASSSPGRVTGELFF. As DNA, the CDR3 is TGTGCCAGCAGTTCACCGGGACGGGTCACCGGGGAGCTGTTTTTT.

V is TRBV5-1 and J is TRBJ2-2; D ambiguous. The V end lost 0 bases, the J end lost 5 bases, and 5 bases lay between the germline ends. This CDR3 has 13 amino acids. The germline V gene has CDR1 SGHRS and CDR2 YFSETQ. The CDR3 DNA sequence: TGCGCCAGCAGCTTGGCCATGACCGGGGAGCTGTTTTTT. This codes for CASSLAMTGELFF.

The gene calls are TRBV5-1 and TRBJ2-3; D could derive from TRBD1 or TRBD2 (5 bases each). The CDR3 extends over 15 amino acids. In germline, CDR1 is SGHRS, CDR2 YFSETQ. The V end lost 0 bases, the J end lost 3 bases, and 11 bases lay between the germline ends. CDR3 protein: CASSLGDGSTDTQYF. CDR3 in DNA: TGCGCCAGCAGCTTGGGGGACGGGTCGACAGATACGCAGTATTTT.

The V gene is TRBV18, the J gene TRBJ2-5, with D perhaps TRBD2 (6 bases). The CDR3 has 13 residues. V was trimmed by 3 bases and J by 1 base, leaving 6 bases between them. In germline, CDR1 is KGHSH, CDR2 LQKENI. The CDR3 loop reads CASSPGGQETQYF. The CDR3 region has the DNA TGTGCCAGCTCACCGGGGGGCCAAGAGACCCAGTACTTC. Full variable domain (remainder filled in from reference TRBV18 and TRBJ2-5): NAGVMQNPRHLVRRRGQEARLRCSPMKGHSHVYWYRQLPEEGLKFMVYLQKENIIDESGMPKERFSAEFPKEGPSILRIQQVVRGDSAAYFCASSPGGQETQYFGPGTRLLVL.

V is TRBV28 and J is TRBJ1-2; D gene ambiguous. The V gene lost 6 bases and the J gene lost 4 bases, with 12 bases spanning the gap. CDR1 and CDR2 (germline): MDHEN, SYDVKM. The CDR3 totals 13 residues. In DNA form, the CDR3 reads TGTGCCAGCAGCCGACACGGAGGCTATGGCTACACCTTC. This sequence encodes CASSRHGGYGYTF.

This clone was observed once. The chain recombines TRBV2 with TRBJ2-5; possibly TRBD1 or TRBD2 for D (7 bases each). The CDR3 runs 12 residues. CDR1 is SNHLY and CDR2 is FYNNEI in the germline V gene. Trimming removed 10 bases from V and 5 bases from J, with 14 bases in between. CDR3 sequence: CAIDQGGETQYF. CDR3 DNA: TGTGCCATCGACCAGGGGGGGGAGACCCAGTACTTC.